A single sample gave rise to the 27 T cell receptor beta chains below, sequenced in a study of cytomegalovirus exposure and HLA in healthy donors. In the PCR, 60 Vbeta and 13 Jbeta primers were used. Using immunoSEQ multiplex PCR, the repertoire was profiled, and TCRdb retains in-frame clones only, with some absent. Of about 220,000 clones in the sample, more than 75% are singletons; the top ten hold around 6%. The sequenced material came from PBMCs. Source of these receptors: a middle-aged man in good health and CMV-seropositive.

The CDR3 DNA is TGTGCCAGCAGCTTAGCGGGGCGGAGCACAGATACGCAGTATTTT. Its translation is CASSLAGRSTDTQYF. The chain is built from TRBV7-8 and TRBJ2-3; D possibly corresponds to TRBD1 (5 bases). V was pared by 0 bases and J by 0 bases, with 7 bases between. The CDR3 length is 15 residues. Looked up from germline, CDR1 is SGHVS and CDR2 is FQNEAQ.

The chain uses TRBV2 and TRBJ2-1; tentatively, D is TRBD2 (5 bases). V was shortened by 2 bases and J by 9 bases, with 20 bases between the two germline ends. Germline CDR1 is SNHLY and CDR2 is FYNNEI. CDR3 size: 16 residues. The DNA of the CDR3 is TGTGCCAGCAGTGAACTGTCCCTAGGGCGGGTTGGTGAGCAGTTCTTC. It specifies CASSELSLGRVGEQFF.

This clone was recorded a few times. The chain carries TRBV9 and TRBJ2-3; 10 nucleotides line up with TRBD2. The CDR3 has 18 residues. From germline, CDR1 is SGDLS and CDR2 YYNGEE. With V trimmed by 7 bases and J by 1 base, 15 bases remained unmatched. Written as DNA, the CDR3 is TGTGCCAGCTCCCCGCGAGCGGGAGGGGGGTCCCGCACAGATACGCAGTATTTT. It yields the protein CASSPRAGGGSRTDTQYF.

This rearrangement joins TRBV27 to TRBJ2-1, with 9 bases aligning to TRBD2. The germline V gene has CDR1 MNHEY and CDR2 SMNVEV (reference sequence). V dropped 6 bases and J dropped 4; count of bases not matched to a gene: 7. The CDR3 loop spans 15 amino acids. This CDR3 is CASSAGTSLYNEQFF. DNA of the CDR3: TGTGCCAGCAGCGCCGGGACTAGCTTGTACAATGAGCAGTTCTTC.

The genes are TRBV9 and TRBJ2-1; 11 bases align to TRBD2. This CDR3 is 18 amino acids long. CDR1 is SGDLS, CDR2 YYNGEE, per germline. The junction had 15 bases not matched to a gene; V was cut back by 4 bases and J by 6 bases. This chain's CDR3 is CASSSRISGRAESNEQFF. The CDR3 region has the DNA TGTGCCAGCAGCTCCCGTATTAGCGGGAGGGCCGAAAGCAATGAGCAGTTCTTC.

The chain couples TRBV2 to TRBJ2-5, with 9 bases that match TRBD2. This CDR3 spans 16 amino acids. Looked up from germline, CDR1 is SNHLY and CDR2 is FYNNEI. J was trimmed by 4 bases and V by 9 bases; bases with no gene match: 15. The CDR3 DNA is TGTGCCAGTATACGGGGCGGCGGGAGGGCCGGAGAGACCCAGTACTTC. Translated: CASIRGGGRAGETQYF.

This clone was counted only a few times. The chain combines TRBV6-5 with TRBJ1-1, with a possible D match to TRBD1 (5 bases). Germline V gene lookup returns CDR1 MNHEY and CDR2 SVGAGI. Trimming cost V 8 bases and J 1 base, with 14 bases left between them. The CDR3 sequence is 14 residues long. CDR3 sequence reads: CASSGGIWNTEAFF. The CDR3 DNA sequence: TGTGCCAGCTCCGGGGGGATATGGAACACTGAAGCTTTCTTT.

The chain carries TRBV5-1 and TRBJ2-2; possibly TRBD2 for D (6 bases). Trimming shortened V by 7 bases and J by 1 base, and 11 bases separated the two germline ends. Germline CDR1 is SGHRS and CDR2 is YFSETQ. The CDR3 extends over 14 amino acids. CDR3 DNA sequence: TGCGCCAGCCTTCCGGGACTGAACACCGGGGAGCTGTTTTTT. Residues: CASLPGLNTGELFF.

The chain employs TRBV10-2 and TRBJ2-1, with 7 bases fitting TRBD2. CDR1 WSHSY and CDR2 SAAADI come from the germline V gene. The CDR3 consists of 14 residues. Germline trimming cut 7 bases from V and 3 bases from J; bases unmatched to any gene: 6. CDR3 amino acids: CASIGGSRYNEQFF. The CDR3 DNA sequence: TGCGCCAGCATAGGCGGGAGCCGCTACAATGAGCAGTTCTTC.

The V gene is TRBV7-3, the J gene TRBJ2-6; 7 bases match TRBD1. Germline trimming cut 6 bases from V and 4 bases from J; bases unmatched to any gene: 3. The V gene's germline CDR1 is SGHTA and CDR2 FQGTGA. The CDR3 length is 14 residues. CDR3 in amino acids: CASRTGHGANVLTF. CDR3 in DNA: TGTGCCAGCAGGACAGGGCACGGGGCCAACGTCCTGACTTTC.

This sequence joins TRBV20-1 and TRBJ2-7; D is undetermined. The CDR3 extends over 11 amino acids. With 4 bases removed from V and 2 bases from J, the gap between germline ends came to 6 bases. Germline CDR1 DFQATT, CDR2 SNEGSKA (reference sequence). The CDR3 DNA reads TGCAGTGCTACTAGGACCTACGAGCAGTACTTC. It yields the protein CSATRTYEQYF.

Concerning this clone: Distinct nucleotide sequences in the sample also encode this CDR3. The CDR3, as DNA: TGTGCCAGCAGTTCTCCAGGGCGGAATCAGCCCCAGCATTTT. This encodes CASSSPGRNQPQHF. This chain links TRBV6-5 with TRBJ1-5, with D perhaps matching TRBD1 (5 bases). The CDR3 runs to 14 residues. V shed 4 bases and J shed 4 bases, with 11 bases lying between them. The V gene's germline CDR1 is MNHEY and CDR2 SVGAGI.

The V and J genes are TRBV18 and TRBJ2-3; 13 positions agree with TRBD2. CDR1 and CDR2 (germline): KGHSH, LQKENI. The CDR3 extends over 17 amino acids. Losses at the gene ends were 4 bases for V and 4 bases for J; bases not matched to a gene: 8. This chain's CDR3 is CASSRGLAGYKSDTQYF. The DNA of the CDR3 is TGTGCCAGCTCACGGGGACTAGCGGGATACAAGTCAGATACGCAGTATTTT.

This chain uses TRBV29-1 with TRBJ2-7; TRBD1 agrees at 9 bases. The CDR3 loop spans 13 amino acids. Germline V CDR1 and CDR2: SQVTM, ANQGSEA. After removal of 6 bases from V and 1 base from J, the junction contained 4 bases not matched to a gene. CDR3 bases: TGCAGCGTCAAAGGACAGGGGTCCTACGAGCAGTACTTC. Amino acids: CSVKGQGSYEQYF.

This sequence joins TRBV6-6 and TRBJ2-3; D gene ambiguous. CDR1 is MNHNY, CDR2 SVGAGI, per germline (reference sequence). The V end was cut by 2 bases, the J end by 0 bases, with 3 bases between. The length of the CDR3 is 13 residues. CDR3 bases: TGTGCCAGCAGTTACCAGAGCACAGATACGCAGTATTTT. Residues: CASSYQSTDTQYF.

The genes are TRBV5-6 and TRBJ2-7, with 11 bases aligning to TRBD1. J lost 7 bases, V lost 4 bases, and 10 bases had no gene match. The CDR3 length is 15 residues. Looked up from germline, CDR1 is SGHDT and CDR2 is YYEEEE. The CDR3 reads CASSLPGQGDVEQYF. The DNA of the CDR3 is TGTGCCAGCAGCCTGCCGGGACAGGGGGATGTTGAGCAGTACTTC.

The chain links TRBV6-6 to TRBJ1-6; D is perhaps TRBD1 (5 bases). The CDR3 runs to 16 residues. Trimming removed 6 bases at V and 4 bases at J, with 16 bases between. Germline CDR1 is MNHNY and CDR2 is SVGAGI (reference sequence). The CDR3 DNA reads TGTGCCAGCAGCCACGAAGGGTCAGGGTATAATTCACCCCTCCACTTT. Translating it yields CASSHEGSGYNSPLHF.

In this sample, this clone turned up a few times. The chain has TRBV7-9 and TRBJ2-2; D remains ambiguous. Germline CDR1 and CDR2: SEHNR and FQNEAQ (reference sequence). The CDR3 runs 13 residues. V lost 5 bases and J 6 bases, leaving 10 bases between the germline ends. CDR3 residues: CASSRISAGELFF. In DNA, the CDR3 is TGTGCCAGCAGCCGCATTAGTGCCGGGGAGCTGTTTTTT.

This rearrangement joins TRBV4-1 to TRBJ2-1, with D unresolved. V dropped 4 bases and J dropped 0 bases, with 10 bases sitting between them. CDR3 length: 15 amino acids. The germline gives CDR1 MGHRA, CDR2 YSYEKL. The CDR3 DNA reads as TGCGCCAGCAGCCTAAGCCTAGTCTCCTACAATGAGCAGTTCTTC. Translated, it gives CASSLSLVSYNEQFF.

The rearrangement joins TRBV7-9 to TRBJ1-1; 7 nucleotides agree with TRBD1. Germline assignment: CDR1 SEHNR and CDR2 FQNEAQ (reference sequence). The trim removed 5 bases at V and 5 bases at J, leaving 8 bases unmatched. The length of the CDR3 is 14 residues. CDR3 region: CASSPTGRKTEAFF. The DNA of the CDR3 is TGTGCCAGCAGCCCGACAGGGAGAAAGACTGAAGCTTTCTTT.

This rearrangement joins TRBV15 to TRBJ2-3; 13 bases are shared with TRBD2. This CDR3 has 15 residues. Trimming removed 9 bases from V and 2 bases from J; junction bases left unmatched: 5. Germline V lookup: CDR1 LNHNV, CDR2 YYDKDF (reference sequence). The DNA of the CDR3 is TGTGCCACTGGGACTAGCGGGGAATTCACAGATACGCAGTATTTT. It codes for CATGTSGEFTDTQYF.

The chain combines TRBV27 with TRBJ2-3, with no clear D. CDR1 is MNHEY, CDR2 SMNVEV, per germline (reference sequence). Trimming cost V 0 bases and J 12 bases, with 16 bases left between them. There are 14 residues in the CDR3. Here the CDR3 DNA reads TGTGCCAGCAGTTTATCCCTGTCCGAGATAATCCAGTATTTT. It specifies CASSLSLSEIIQYF.

The CDR3: CASSGTSLGLGTEAFF. DNA of the CDR3: TGTGCCAGCAGCGGCACCTCCCTGGGGCTAGGCACTGAAGCTTTCTTT. V and J are TRBV9 and TRBJ1-1; TRBD1 might be the D (5 bases). The V end lost 3 bases, the J end lost 4 bases, and 19 bases lay between the germline ends. The CDR3 spans 16 residues. Germline V gene data show CDR1 as SGDLS and CDR2 as YYNGEE.

Comment on this clone: The germline gene is not matched at one end of the junction; a read error may be the cause. The identical CDR3 is also encoded by other nucleotide sequences in the sample. The V gene is TRBV29-1, the J gene TRBJ2-2, with a tentative D call TRBD2 (5 bases). CDR3 length: 14 residues. Germline V gene lookup returns CDR1 SQVTM and CDR2 ANQGSEA. The CDR3 protein is CSVEDNPGTGELFF. CDR3 sequence (DNA): TGCAGCGTTGAAGATAATCCGGGCACCGGGGAGCTGTTCTTT.

The chain is built from TRBV6-6 and TRBJ1-1, with 10 bases identical to TRBD1. Losses at the gene ends were 2 bases for V and 6 bases for J; bases not matched to a gene: 3. Germline V gene sequence: CDR1 MNHNY, CDR2 SVGAGI (reference sequence). This CDR3 region has 14 residues. CDR3: CASSYRTGGSEAFF. For the CDR3, the DNA is TGTGCCAGCAGTTACCGGACAGGGGGTTCTGAAGCTTTCTTT.

This chain joins TRBV5-4 and TRBJ1-5; 11 nucleotides line up with TRBD1. V lost 4 bases and J lost 7; bases outside the gene matches: 7. The CDR3 has 15 residues. CDR1 SGHNT and CDR2 YYREEE come from the germline V gene (reference sequence). The CDR3: CASSPDRGHGQPQHF. The CDR3 bases are TGTGCCAGCAGCCCGGACAGGGGGCATGGGCAGCCCCAGCATTTT.

This sequence joins TRBV7-3 and TRBJ2-3; TRBD1 agrees at 8 bases. The J segment lost 3 bases and the V segment lost 5 bases, leaving 7 bases of the junction unmatched. The CDR3 has 15 amino acids. Germline V CDR1 and CDR2: SGHTA, FQGTGA. CDR3 loop: CASSPGQGRTDTQYF. CDR3 bases: TGTGCCAGCAGCCCAGGACAGGGTCGAACAGATACGCAGTATTTT.